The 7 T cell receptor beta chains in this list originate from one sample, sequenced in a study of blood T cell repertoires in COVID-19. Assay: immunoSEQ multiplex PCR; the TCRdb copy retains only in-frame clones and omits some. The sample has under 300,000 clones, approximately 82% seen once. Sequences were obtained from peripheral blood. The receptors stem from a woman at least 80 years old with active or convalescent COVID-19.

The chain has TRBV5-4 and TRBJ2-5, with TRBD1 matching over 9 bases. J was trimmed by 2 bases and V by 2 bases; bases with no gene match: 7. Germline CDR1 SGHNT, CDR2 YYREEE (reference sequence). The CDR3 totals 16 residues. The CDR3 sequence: CASSFGTGRTQETQYF. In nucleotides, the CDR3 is TGTGCCAGCAGCTTTGGGACAGGGCGTACGCAAGAGACCCAGTACTTC.

The CDR3 DNA is TGTGCCAGCAGCCTGACTAGCTACGAGCAGTACTTC. As protein: CASSLTSYEQYF. The rearrangement joins TRBV3-1 (or the pseudogene TRBV3-2) to TRBJ2-7; TRBD2 might be the D (6 bases). Trimming shortened V by 4 bases and J by 3 bases, and 7 bases separated the two germline ends. Germline V CDR1 and CDR2: LGHDT, YNNKEL (reference sequence). The CDR3 has 12 residues.

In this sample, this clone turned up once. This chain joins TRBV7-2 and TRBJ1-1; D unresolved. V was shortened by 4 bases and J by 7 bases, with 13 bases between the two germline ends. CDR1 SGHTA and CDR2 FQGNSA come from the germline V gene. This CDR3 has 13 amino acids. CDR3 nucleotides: TGTGCCAGCAGCTCCGGCGGAACCTTTGAAGCTTTCTTT. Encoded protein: CASSSGGTFEAFF. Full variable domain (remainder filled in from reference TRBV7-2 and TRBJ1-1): GAGVSQSPSNKVTEKGKDVELRCDPISGHTALYWYRQSLGQGLEFLIYFQGNSAPDKSGLPSDRFSAERTGGSVSTLTIQRTQQEDSAVYLCASSSGGTFEAFFGQGTRLTVV.

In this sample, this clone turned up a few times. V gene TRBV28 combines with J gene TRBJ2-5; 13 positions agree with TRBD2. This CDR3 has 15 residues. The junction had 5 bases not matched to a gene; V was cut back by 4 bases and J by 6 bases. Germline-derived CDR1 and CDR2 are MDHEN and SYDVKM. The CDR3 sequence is CASSSGLAGRKTQYF. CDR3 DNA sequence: TGTGCCAGCAGTTCGGGACTAGCGGGAAGAAAGACCCAGTACTTC.

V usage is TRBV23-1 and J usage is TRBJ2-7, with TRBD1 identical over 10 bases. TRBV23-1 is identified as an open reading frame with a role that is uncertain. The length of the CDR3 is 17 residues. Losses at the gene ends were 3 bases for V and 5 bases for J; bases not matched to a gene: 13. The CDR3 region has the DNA TGCGCCAGCAGTCAGCCCGACAGGGGGCAAACTAAGGACGAGCAGTACTTC. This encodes CASSQPDRGQTKDEQYF.

In DNA form, the CDR3 reads TGTGCCAGCAGTTACATCCGGGACAGTAATAACTATGGCTACACCTTC. Translating it yields CASSYIRDSNNYGYTF. This chain joins TRBV6-5 and TRBJ1-2; 7 bases are shared with TRBD1. V trimming: 2 bases; J trimming: 1 base; junction bases outside the gene matches: 7. The CDR3 has 16 residues. Germline loops: CDR1 MNHEY, CDR2 SVGAGI.

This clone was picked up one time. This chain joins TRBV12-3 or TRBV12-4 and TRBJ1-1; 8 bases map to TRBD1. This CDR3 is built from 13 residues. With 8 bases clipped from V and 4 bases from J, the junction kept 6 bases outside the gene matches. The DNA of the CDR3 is TGTGCCAGCGGCAACACAGGGGGCACTGAAGCTTTCTTT. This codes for CASGNTGGTEAFF.